This TCR beta chain was recovered during a study of tumor-infiltrating lymphocytes in primary liver carcinoma. Unsorted whole blood yielded the blood RNA, and germline DNA was also extracted. There are many counts of this clonotype. The antigen is unknown. V was pared by 1 base and J by 8 bases, with 3 bases of the junction left unmatched. Germline V gives CDR1 MNHNS, CDR2 SASEGT. CDR3 size: 14 residues. General study findings and limits: The overlap of tumor-adjacent and tumor-blood pairs was smaller than that of tumor region pairs.

A constant-region primer primed TCR beta cDNA synthesis from about 0.55 ug of total RNA. ARM-PCR, slightly modified, supplied the TCR beta libraries through three nested multiplex PCR rounds. The first two PCR rounds used TRBV1-TRBV30 primers with a Cbeta primer, nine to eleven cycles each. In TCRdb, the multiplex PCR reads were re-called with MiXCR into one record per CDR3 protein. The sample consists of 330,000 or so distinct CDR3 sequences, almost 65% of them appearing once. This TCR was sampled from a man in his forties with primary liver carcinoma and hepatitis B virus infection. Sequencing was carried out using peripheral blood. This chain connects TRBV6-1 to TRBJ2-4; 9 bases are a match to TRBD1. Here the CDR3 DNA reads TGTGCCAGCAGTGAAGTCCGGACAGGGGACATTCAGTACTTC. This translates into CASSEVRTGDIQYF.